This T cell receptor beta chain was recovered during a study of blood T cell repertoires in COVID-19. The overall study: COVID-19 samples collected from the United States, Italy and Spain covered acute and convalescent phases. Sources were T cells, B-cell-depleted T cells, or PBMCs; the material itself was cDNA or gDNA.

There are 17 residues in the CDR3. Germline V lookup: CDR1 SGHRS, CDR2 YFSETQ. Germline trimming cut 0 bases from V and 8 bases from J; bases unmatched to any gene: 16. Original methodology: Nucleated cell counts were estimated from reference gene primer amplification. Sequencing was performed with immunoSEQ multiplex PCR; in TCRdb, only in-frame clones are kept and a portion is missing. D and trimming were read from the DNA, whereas the V and J calls and clone size are those reported in that table. The data contain 250,000 to 350,000 clones, around 90% of them seen just once; the ten biggest clones take up around 2.2%.

The sequencing sample was made of peripheral blood. The receptor comes from a woman in her fifties or sixties who had recovered from COVID-19. The chain has TRBV5-1 and TRBJ1-2, with 7 nucleotides matching TRBD1. CDR3 coding DNA: TGCGCCAGCAGCTTGGCCACGACAGGGCCCCTCGGGTGGGGCTACACCTTC. This translates into CASSLATTGPLGWGYTF.